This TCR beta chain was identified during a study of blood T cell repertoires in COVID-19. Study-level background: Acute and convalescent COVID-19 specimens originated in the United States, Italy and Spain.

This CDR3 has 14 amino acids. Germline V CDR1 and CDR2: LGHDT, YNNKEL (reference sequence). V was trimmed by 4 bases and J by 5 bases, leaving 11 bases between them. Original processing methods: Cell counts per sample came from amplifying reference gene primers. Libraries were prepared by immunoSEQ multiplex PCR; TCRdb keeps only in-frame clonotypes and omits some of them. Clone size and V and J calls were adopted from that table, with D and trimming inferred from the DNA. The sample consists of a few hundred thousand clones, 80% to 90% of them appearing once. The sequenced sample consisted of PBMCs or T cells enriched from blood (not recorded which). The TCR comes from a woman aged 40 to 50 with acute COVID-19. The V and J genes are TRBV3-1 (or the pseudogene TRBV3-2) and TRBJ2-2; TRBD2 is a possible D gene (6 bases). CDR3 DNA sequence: TGTGCCAGCAGCCTGGGACTTATTACCGGGGAGCTGTTTTTT. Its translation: CASSLGLITGELFF.